Shown below are 7 T cell receptor beta chains from a single sample sequenced in a study of post-analysis software for immune sequencing data. Study-wide results and caveats: The study found TRBV5-6, TRBV5-1 and TRBV20-1 among a few TRBV segments more frequent in patients than controls.

The authors incorporated unique molecular identifiers into the TCR beta cDNA libraries. TCRdb called the PCR reads again in MiXCR, with one record for every CDR3 protein. The sample has approximately 250,000 distinct CDR3 sequences, 35% to 40% seen once. These receptors' targets are unknown. Sequencing input: blood. All receptors come from a girl between 5 and 17 years old with multiple sclerosis.

In this sample, this clonotype turned up many times. J is TRBJ2-1 and V is TRBV20-1; 9 bases are shared with TRBD2. Per germline, CDR1 DFQATT and CDR2 SNEGSKA (reference sequence). There are 17 residues in the CDR3. The trim removed 3 bases at V and 0 bases at J, leaving 9 bases unmatched. The CDR3, as DNA: TGCAGTGCTAGGGGACTAGCCGACATGAGCTCCTACAATGAGCAGTTCTTC. Amino acid sequence: CSARGLADMSSYNEQFF.

This clonotype was observed at least ten times. The V and J genes are TRBV29-1 and TRBJ2-3; D gene ambiguous. The CDR3 runs 14 residues. Between the trimmed V and J ends, which lost 4 bases and 2 bases, there was a span of 13 bases. CDR1 and CDR2 from the germline V gene are SQVTM and ANQGSEA. As DNA, the CDR3 is TGCAGCGTTGTCTACCTAGTCTCCACAGATACGCAGTATTTT. Amino acids: CSVVYLVSTDTQYF.

This clonotype was found many times. CDR3 sequence (DNA): TGTGCCAGCACACCTCGTGCGCGGGAGGATCTGTACTTC. Translating it yields CASTPRAREDLYF. V and J are TRBV7-2 and TRBJ2-7; 8 bases align to TRBD2. V was pared by 7 bases and J by 12 bases, with 14 bases of the junction left unmatched. The CDR3 contains 13 residues. The germline V gene encodes CDR1 SGHTA and CDR2 FQGNSA.

A word on this clonotype: This sequence may be a read error, since a much larger clone differs from it by one base. The chain recombines TRBV4-1 with TRBJ1-5; D unresolved. Germline V gene lookup returns CDR1 MGHRA and CDR2 YSYEKL. This CDR3 is 15 amino acids long. Trimming shortened V by 1 base and J by 2 bases, and 9 bases separated the two germline ends. The CDR3 loop reads CASSQAGGGNQPQHF. In nucleotides, the CDR3 is TGCGCCAGCAGCCAAGCGGGTGGTGGCAATCAGCCCCAGCATTTT.

This clonotype was recorded many times. V gene TRBV7-2 combines with J gene TRBJ1-2; weak D call: TRBD1 (5 bases). Germline V lookup: CDR1 SGHTA, CDR2 FQGNSA. V lost 5 bases and J lost 4, with 14 bases in between. The CDR3 has 14 amino acids. The CDR3 nucleotides are TGTGCCAGCAGCCGCCGACAGTCTGGCTATGGCTACACCTTC. Protein sequence: CASSRRQSGYGYTF.

This rearrangement joins TRBV20-1 to TRBJ1-2; 7 positions agree with TRBD1. V shed 1 base and J 5 bases; nucleotides not matched to a gene: 13. The germline gives CDR1 DFQATT, CDR2 SNEGSKA (reference sequence). The length of the CDR3 is 16 residues. CDR3 DNA sequence: TGCAGTGCTAGAGCCCAACACAGACAGGGTTCTTATGGCTACACCTTC. The encoded protein is CSARAQHRQGSYGYTF.

The chain couples TRBV29-1 to TRBJ2-3; TRBD2 matches 9 bases. The germline V gene has CDR1 SQVTM and CDR2 ANQGSEA. With 5 bases clipped from V and 1 base from J, the junction kept 7 bases outside the gene matches. The CDR3 has 15 amino acids. CDR3 nucleotides: TGCAGCGTTATACTGGCGGGAGGGGGCACAGATACGCAGTATTTT. Residues: CSVILAGGGTDTQYF.